This T cell receptor beta chain was recorded in a study of blood T cell repertoires in COVID-19. Cohort 3 donors were reported recovered after two negative PCRs, clearance, or symptom resolution. This CDR3 has 14 residues. V was cut by 1 base and J by 6 bases, with 13 bases left in between. The germline gives CDR1 SGHDT, CDR2 YYEEEE. The assay was immunoSEQ multiplex PCR, and TCRdb's table has in-frame clones only and misses some. Among 390,000 or so clones, less than 90% were seen once, and the ten largest hold roughly 5.1%. This rearrangement joins TRBV5-6 to TRBJ1-2; D not resolved. Source material: PBMCs or T cells enriched from blood (not recorded which). The sequence derives from a woman aged 45 to 65 who had recovered from COVID-19. The CDR3 sequence is CASSLRPGSHGYTF. The CDR3 region has the DNA TGTGCCAGCAGCTTGCGTCCGGGTTCCCATGGCTACACCTTC.